This T cell receptor beta chain was recorded in a study of blood T cell repertoires in COVID-19. Background on the study: Sites across the United States, Italy and Spain contributed samples from acute and convalescent COVID-19. In each case, the material was cDNA or gDNA derived from T cells, B-cell-depleted T cells, or PBMCs.

The V segment lost 0 bases and the J segment 4 bases; nucleotides outside the gene matches: 5. This CDR3 is built from 15 residues. Germline loops: CDR1 LNHNV, CDR2 YYDKDF (reference sequence). In the source study's methods: The authors estimated nucleated cell counts from reference gene primer amplification. TCRdb's copy holds only in-frame clones and misses some; the assay was immunoSEQ multiplex PCR. V, J and clone size derive from that table, while D and trimming were established from the DNA sequence. The top ten clones hold about 4.1% of a sample with fewer than 150,000 clones, approximately 90% of them seen once.

Sequenced input: peripheral blood. V and J are TRBV15 and TRBJ1-1; 7 nucleotides match TRBD1. The receptor's source is a woman aged 40 to 49 with acute or convalescent COVID-19. In nucleotides, the CDR3 is TGTGCCACCAGCAGAGATCGAACAGGGGTCACTGAAGCTTTCTTT. This codes for CATSRDRTGVTEAFF.